A single T cell receptor (beta chain) is shown here with its context. The record originates from a study of T cell changes during pregnancy in multiple sclerosis. Repertoires were generated with immunoSEQ multiplex PCR, while TCRdb's copy carries only in-frame clones and drops some. The table has about 70,000 clones, around 94% seen once. The germline V gene has CDR1 KGHSH and CDR2 LQKENI. The CDR3 is 17 residues long. V gave up 0 bases and J gave up 4 bases; unmatched junction bases: 9. The sample consisted of peripheral blood, taken in the third trimester of pregnancy. This clonotype was obtained from a female donor with multiple sclerosis, enrolled in a pregnancy study. The rearrangement uses TRBV18 and TRBJ2-1; 7 nucleotides agree with TRBD2. The CDR3 sequence is CASSPPIRLGGYNEQFF. CDR3 sequence (DNA): TGTGCCAGCTCACCACCGATCAGGCTGGGGGGGTACAATGAGCAGTTCTTC.